This T cell receptor beta chain was sequenced during a study of blood T cell repertoires in COVID-19 (dated by TCRdb to 2020 to 2021). A note on the overall study: Samples from collaborators originated in the United States, Italy and Spain and spanned both the acute and convalescent phases of COVID-19. The material from the prospective study consisted of cDNA or gDNA derived from T cells, B-cell-depleted T cells, or PBMCs. Subjects who had been exposed to COVID-19, were actively infected with it, or had recovered from it provided the deeply sampled blood TCRbeta repertoires that made up the dataset. A freely available public database, intended as a resource for researchers studying the immune response to SARS-CoV-2, is where the repertoires were released. Samples were obtained from the ongoing ImmuneRACE study (first 160 participants) and from about 1,300 subjects provided by 6 global collaborators. Nearly every sample came with metadata listing a de-identified subject ID, COVID-19 status, age in years and sex. Where available, HLA class I and class II types were obtained from metadata supplied by the sample provider rather than from assay-based typing. General study outcomes and caveats: The quantity of clinical and demographic metadata differed by source and by participant and was supplied without curation.

Compared with germline, V lacks 3 bases and J lacks 4 bases; bases without a gene match: 13. The CDR3 starts with the cysteine, ends with the phenylalanine, and has 17 residues. The only DNA kept is the CDR3, 51 bases in frame from the first base. Based on the germline V gene, the CDR1 and CDR2 sequences are SGHRS and YFSETQ. A second Seattle source provided samples from volunteer blood donors who had recovered from COVID-19. Each collaborating institution followed its own protocols to collect whole blood in K2EDTA tubes. For TCRbeta analysis, collaborators shipped samples as frozen whole blood, isolated PBMCs, or DNA extracted from either of those sample types. TCRbeta CDR3 regions were amplified from genomic DNA using the immunoSEQ Assay, a bias-controlled multiplex PCR. The authors' pipeline ran thus. The number of nucleated cells in each sample was estimated by amplification of reference gene primers within the assay. Sequence reads were collapsed and filtered to measure the absolute abundance of every unique TCRbeta CDR3 rearrangement. Productive Simpson clonality was computed per sample as the square root of Simpson's diversity index over productive rearrangements. TCRdb took this table from immuneACCESS and kept in-frame rearrangements with V and J called. Such tables lack part of the clones; where checked against another copy, unresolved V genes explain under half of the gap, and the rest is unexplained. V, J and clone size were drawn from that table, and D and trimming were deduced from the DNA. Present in this sample are a few hundred thousand clones, approximately 88% of which were seen just once. The leading ten clones occupy just under 7% of the sample.

Comment on this clone: The antigen it binds to is not known. The sample holds no much larger clone one base away, and base qualities are not on file.

The sequence came from a woman aged 25 to 45 who had recovered from COVID-19. Rearrangement joined TRBV5-1 to TRBJ1-2; 9 junctional bases match TRBD1. The sequenced sample consisted of peripheral blood. CDR3 loop: CASSWGQGPERGYGYTF. Read as DNA, the sequence is TGCGCCAGCAGCTGGGGACAGGGTCCCGAGAGGGGCTATGGCTACACCTTC.